Listed below are T cell receptor beta chains from one sample, sequenced in a study of blood T cell repertoires in COVID-19. Produced via immunoSEQ multiplex PCR; TCRdb's table is partial and in-frame only. This repertoire shows over 80,000 clones, roughly 76% found once; its top ten account for about 4%. Material: peripheral blood. Receptors originate from a woman aged 45-65 years with acute or convalescent COVID-19. The CDR3 runs from the conserved cysteine through the conserved F or W. D genes are given only for firm matches. Expanded clones are given a class, and other clones once, few, many or no size at all.

d_call: TRBD2; clone_size: once; j_call: TRBJ2-1; v_call: TRBV6-5; cdr3_aa: CASSIAGGYNEQFF; cdr3_nt: TGTGCCAGCAGTATTGCGGGGGGATACAATGAGCAGTTCTTC
d_call: NA; clone_size: NA; j_call: TRBJ1-1; v_call: TRBV6-2/TRBV6-3; cdr3_aa: CASSLPLGSTEAFF; cdr3_nt: TGTGCCAGCAGTCTACCCCTGGGGAGCACTGAAGCTTTCTTT
d_call: NA; clone_size: few; j_call: TRBJ1-1; v_call: TRBV18; cdr3_aa: CASSPRRGENTEAFF; cdr3_nt: TGTGCCAGCTCACCACGAAGGGGCGAGAACACTGAAGCTTTCTTT
d_call: TRBD1; clone_size: NA; j_call: TRBJ1-6; v_call: TRBV4-3; cdr3_aa: CASSQDYEQGMAPLHF; cdr3_nt: TGCGCCAGCAGCCAAGATTACGAACAGGGGATGGCACCCCTCCACTTT
d_call: NA; clone_size: NA; j_call: TRBJ1-3; v_call: TRBV5-1; cdr3_aa: CASSLNTQGNTIYF; cdr3_nt: TGCGCCAGCAGCCTGAACACACAAGGAAACACCATATATTTT
d_call: TRBD2; clone_size: once; j_call: TRBJ2-6; v_call: TRBV6-1; cdr3_aa: CASSDLRTSGGGSGANVLTF; cdr3_nt: TGTGCCAGCAGTGACCTGAGGACTAGCGGGGGAGGCTCTGGGGCCAACGTCCTGACTTTC
d_call: NA; clone_size: NA; j_call: TRBJ1-3; v_call: TRBV7-9; cdr3_aa: CASSVDSIFSGNTIYF; cdr3_nt: TGTGCCAGCAGCGTGGACAGTATCTTCTCTGGAAACACCATATATTTT
d_call: NA; clone_size: NA; j_call: TRBJ1-2; v_call: TRBV4-1; cdr3_aa: CASSQVIGLEDYTF; cdr3_nt: TGCGCCAGCAGCCAAGTTATCGGGTTAGAAGACTACACCTTC
d_call: NA; clone_size: NA; j_call: TRBJ2-7; v_call: TRBV19; cdr3_aa: CASSRGRDENEQYF; cdr3_nt: TGTGCCAGTAGTCGCGGCAGGGATGAAAACGAGCAGTACTTC
d_call: TRBD1; clone_size: once; j_call: TRBJ1-1; v_call: TRBV29-1; cdr3_aa: CSTLTGLTEAFF; cdr3_nt: TGCAGCACCCTGACAGGGCTCACTGAAGCTTTCTTT
d_call: TRBD2; clone_size: NA; j_call: TRBJ2-1; v_call: TRBV6-2/TRBV6-3; cdr3_aa: CASSYSTLAGANEQFF; cdr3_nt: TGTGCCAGCAGTTACTCGACGCTAGCGGGGGCCAATGAGCAGTTCTTC
d_call: NA; clone_size: NA; j_call: TRBJ2-6; v_call: TRBV5-5; cdr3_aa: CASSLAGANVLTF; cdr3_nt: TGTGCCAGCAGCTTGGCAGGGGCCAACGTCCTGACTTTC
d_call: NA; clone_size: NA; j_call: TRBJ2-2; v_call: TRBV11-3; cdr3_aa: CASSLGLDTGELFF; cdr3_nt: TGTGCCAGCAGCTTAGGACTAGACACCGGGGAGCTGTTTTTT
d_call: NA; clone_size: few; j_call: TRBJ2-1; v_call: TRBV5-1; cdr3_aa: CASSRQAGDNEQFF; cdr3_nt: TGCGCCAGCAGCCGTCAGGCAGGTGACAATGAGCAGTTCTTC
d_call: NA; clone_size: NA; j_call: TRBJ1-5; v_call: TRBV6-2/TRBV6-3; cdr3_aa: CASSYWSPGSNQPQHF; cdr3_nt: TGTGCCAGCAGTTATTGGTCCCCGGGGAGCAATCAGCCCCAGCATTTT
d_call: NA; clone_size: many; j_call: TRBJ1-2; v_call: TRBV11-2; cdr3_aa: CASSLDLGSITNYGYTF; cdr3_nt: TGTGCCAGCAGCTTAGATCTCGGGTCGATTACTAACTATGGCTACACCTTC
d_call: NA; clone_size: once; j_call: TRBJ2-7; v_call: TRBV18; cdr3_aa: CASSPPLRAHEQYF; cdr3_nt: TGTGCCAGCTCACCACCTCTCAGGGCCCACGAGCAGTACTTC
d_call: NA; clone_size: NA; j_call: TRBJ1-5; v_call: TRBV4-2; cdr3_aa: CASSQDIGRGNQPQHF; cdr3_nt: TGTGCCAGCAGCCAAGATATTGGTCGGGGCAATCAGCCCCAGCATTTT
d_call: NA; clone_size: NA; j_call: TRBJ1-2; v_call: TRBV19; cdr3_aa: CASSTYQGRGGYTF; cdr3_nt: TGTGCCAGTAGTACCTATCAAGGGAGAGGTGGCTACACCTTC
d_call: NA; clone_size: once; j_call: TRBJ2-7; v_call: TRBV6-5; cdr3_aa: CASSYHGEQYF; cdr3_nt: TGTGCCAGCAGTTACCACGGCGAGCAGTACTTC
d_call: TRBD1; clone_size: NA; j_call: TRBJ1-2; v_call: TRBV19; cdr3_aa: CASSSTGEDYGYTF; cdr3_nt: TGTGCCAGTAGTTCGACAGGGGAAGACTATGGCTACACCTTC
d_call: NA; clone_size: NA; j_call: TRBJ1-2; v_call: TRBV28; cdr3_aa: CASSPDGRNYGYTF; cdr3_nt: TGTGCCAGCAGCCCGGACGGGAGAAACTATGGCTACACCTTC
d_call: TRBD1; clone_size: NA; j_call: TRBJ2-5; v_call: TRBV9; cdr3_aa: CASSVGTEPRTQYF; cdr3_nt: TGTGCCAGCAGCGTCGGGACAGAGCCCAGGACCCAGTACTTC
d_call: NA; clone_size: few; j_call: TRBJ1-1; v_call: TRBV28; cdr3_aa: CASSPSVTGTPNTEAFF; cdr3_nt: TGTGCCAGCAGTCCAAGCGTTACTGGGACACCTAACACTGAAGCTTTCTTT
d_call: TRBD1; clone_size: NA; j_call: TRBJ1-2; v_call: TRBV5-5; cdr3_aa: CASSSPTDRVGYTF; cdr3_nt: TGTGCCAGCAGCTCACCCACAGACAGGGTTGGCTACACCTTC
d_call: NA; clone_size: few; j_call: TRBJ1-2; v_call: TRBV2; cdr3_aa: CASSETVGSGVGYTF; cdr3_nt: TGTGCCAGCAGTGAAACGGTAGGCAGTGGAGTCGGCTACACCTTC
d_call: TRBD2; clone_size: NA; j_call: TRBJ2-3; v_call: TRBV7-3; cdr3_aa: CASSRTSASTDTQYF; cdr3_nt: TGTGCCAGCAGCCGTACTAGCGCTAGCACAGATACGCAGTATTTT
d_call: TRBD1; clone_size: NA; j_call: TRBJ1-3; v_call: TRBV5-1; cdr3_aa: CASSSGTGERNTIYF; cdr3_nt: TGCGCCAGCAGCAGCGGGACAGGGGAGCGAAACACCATATATTTT
d_call: NA; clone_size: NA; j_call: TRBJ1-2; v_call: TRBV5-4; cdr3_aa: CASSSDRASNYGYTF; cdr3_nt: TGTGCCAGCAGCTCTGACAGAGCGTCTAACTATGGCTACACCTTC
d_call: NA; clone_size: NA; j_call: TRBJ2-7; v_call: TRBV2; cdr3_aa: CASSVGASSYEQYF; cdr3_nt: TGTGCCAGCAGTGTGGGGGCTTCCTCCTACGAGCAGTACTTC
d_call: NA; clone_size: NA; j_call: TRBJ1-1; v_call: TRBV7-9; cdr3_aa: CASSLEGAVEAFF; cdr3_nt: TGTGCCAGCAGCTTAGAAGGGGCAGTCGAAGCTTTCTTT
d_call: NA; clone_size: NA; j_call: TRBJ2-3; v_call: TRBV19; cdr3_aa: CASTSDRVADTQYF; cdr3_nt: TGTGCCAGTACCTCGGACAGAGTAGCAGATACGCAGTATTTT
d_call: TRBD1; clone_size: NA; j_call: TRBJ1-2; v_call: TRBV2; cdr3_aa: CASIRDRGDGYTF; cdr3_nt: TGTGCCAGCATTAGAGACAGGGGGGATGGCTACACCTTC
d_call: TRBD1; clone_size: NA; j_call: TRBJ2-7; v_call: TRBV5-4; cdr3_aa: CASSDGRGSPLLYEQYF; cdr3_nt: TGTGCCAGCAGCGACGGCAGGGGGTCCCCTCTTTTATACGAGCAGTACTTC
d_call: NA; clone_size: NA; j_call: TRBJ1-3; v_call: TRBV28; cdr3_aa: CASTQAGSSSGNTIYF; cdr3_nt: TGTGCCAGCACCCAGGCTGGATCGAGCTCTGGAAACACCATATATTTT
d_call: NA; clone_size: once; j_call: TRBJ2-2; v_call: TRBV21-1; cdr3_aa: CASSLRTRDRGPSTGELFF; cdr3_nt: TGTGCCAGCAGCCTCCGTACCCGGGACAGGGGGCCCAGCACCGGGGAGCTGTTTTTT
d_call: NA; clone_size: NA; j_call: TRBJ1-5; v_call: TRBV2; cdr3_aa: CASSVIQGQNQPQHF; cdr3_nt: TGTGCCAGCAGTGTCATCCAGGGGCAGAATCAGCCCCAGCATTTT
d_call: NA; clone_size: NA; j_call: TRBJ1-2; v_call: TRBV6-1; cdr3_aa: CASSELTGTYGYTF; cdr3_nt: TGTGCCAGCAGTGAATTGACAGGTACCTATGGCTACACCTTC
d_call: NA; clone_size: once; j_call: TRBJ2-2; v_call: TRBV4-3; cdr3_aa: CASSQGVGVNTGELFF; cdr3_nt: TGCGCCAGCAGCCAAGGAGTCGGGGTGAACACCGGGGAGCTGTTTTTT
d_call: TRBD1; clone_size: NA; j_call: TRBJ1-3; v_call: TRBV3-1/TRBV3-2; cdr3_aa: CASSQDRGTDSGNTIYF; cdr3_nt: TGTGCCAGCAGCCAAGATCGGGGGACAGACTCTGGAAACACCATATATTTT
d_call: NA; clone_size: NA; j_call: TRBJ1-4; v_call: TRBV19; cdr3_aa: CASKRGREKLFF; cdr3_nt: TGTGCCAGTAAGAGAGGGCGTGAAAAACTGTTTTTT
d_call: NA; clone_size: NA; j_call: TRBJ2-5; v_call: TRBV7-8; cdr3_aa: CASSSSRETQYF; cdr3_nt: TGTGCCAGCAGCTCCTCTAGAGAGACCCAGTACTTC
d_call: NA; clone_size: NA; j_call: TRBJ2-6; v_call: TRBV5-4; cdr3_aa: CASSFASGAGANVLTF; cdr3_nt: TGTGCCAGCAGCTTTGCGTCAGGGGCTGGGGCCAACGTCCTGACTTTC
d_call: NA; clone_size: once; j_call: TRBJ2-2; v_call: TRBV28; cdr3_aa: CASSLSSAGELFF; cdr3_nt: TGTGCCAGCAGTTTAAGTTCGGCCGGGGAGCTGTTTTTT
d_call: TRBD1; clone_size: once; j_call: TRBJ1-2; v_call: TRBV29-1; cdr3_aa: CSGGQGVGYGYTF; cdr3_nt: TGCAGCGGCGGACAGGGGGTTGGCTATGGCTACACCTTC
d_call: NA; clone_size: NA; j_call: TRBJ1-2; v_call: TRBV28; cdr3_aa: CASEQGGYGYTF; cdr3_nt: TGTGCCAGCGAACAGGGTGGCTATGGCTACACCTTC
d_call: NA; clone_size: NA; j_call: TRBJ1-4; v_call: TRBV2; cdr3_aa: CASSGRPTEGEKLFF; cdr3_nt: TGTGCCAGCAGTGGGAGACCAACTGAGGGTGAAAAACTGTTTTTT
d_call: TRBD1; clone_size: few; j_call: TRBJ1-1; v_call: TRBV14; cdr3_aa: CASSLTTGTACFF; cdr3_nt: TGTGCCAGCAGCCTCACTACCGGGACAGCTTGTTTCTTT
d_call: NA; clone_size: NA; j_call: TRBJ1-4; v_call: TRBV28; cdr3_aa: CASSSPNRVLDEKLFF; cdr3_nt: TGTGCCAGCAGTTCCCCTAACAGGGTGCTGGATGAAAAACTGTTTTTT
d_call: TRBD1; clone_size: NA; j_call: TRBJ1-1; v_call: TRBV19; cdr3_aa: CASSSHSGGTEAFF; cdr3_nt: TGTGCCAGTAGTTCCCACTCAGGGGGGACTGAAGCTTTCTTT
d_call: TRBD1; clone_size: few; j_call: TRBJ1-5; v_call: TRBV28; cdr3_aa: CASIEGGTGYGQPQHF; cdr3_nt: TGTGCCAGCATTGAGGGGGGGACAGGGTATGGGCAGCCCCAGCATTTT
d_call: TRBD1; clone_size: NA; j_call: TRBJ2-2; v_call: TRBV11-2; cdr3_aa: CASSLMDRGNTGELFF; cdr3_nt: TGTGCCAGCAGCTTAATGGACAGGGGCAACACCGGGGAGCTGTTTTTT
d_call: NA; clone_size: NA; j_call: TRBJ1-5; v_call: TRBV28; cdr3_aa: CASMTPAGQPQHF; cdr3_nt: TGTGCCAGCATGACCCCGGCAGGTCAGCCCCAGCATTTT
d_call: TRBD1; clone_size: NA; j_call: TRBJ1-5; v_call: TRBV19; cdr3_aa: CASSTRTGVNQPQHF; cdr3_nt: TGTGCCAGTAGTACCCGGACAGGGGTCAATCAGCCCCAGCATTTT
d_call: TRBD1; clone_size: NA; j_call: TRBJ1-2; v_call: TRBV7-9; cdr3_aa: CASSATGQGARGYTF; cdr3_nt: TGTGCCAGCAGCGCTACGGGACAGGGGGCACGGGGCTACACCTTC
d_call: NA; clone_size: NA; j_call: TRBJ1-6; v_call: TRBV6-1; cdr3_aa: CASSEVRMNNSPLHF; cdr3_nt: TGTGCCAGCAGTGAGGTCAGGATGAACAATTCACCCCTCCACTTT
d_call: NA; clone_size: NA; j_call: TRBJ1-2; v_call: TRBV4-2; cdr3_aa: CASSLASGGYTF; cdr3_nt: TGTGCCAGCAGCCTAGCATCTGGTGGCTACACCTTC